Each of the 7 T cell receptor beta chains below was sequenced from the same sample in a study of neurological immune-mediated disorders. TCRdb used MiXCR to reprocess the 5' RACE reads, holding one entry per CDR3 protein. The sample shows more than 70,000 distinct CDR3 sequences, approximately 10% of them seen only once. The specimen sequenced was PBMCs. Receptors were obtained from a man aged 40-50 years in good health.

Concerning this clonotype itself: This may be a read error: a much more frequent sequence differs by one nucleotide. The chain combines TRBV7-2 with TRBJ2-3; perhaps TRBD1 as D (5 bases). The CDR3 loop spans 13 amino acids. CDR1 is SGHTA, CDR2 FQGNSA, per germline. The CDR3 is CANSPQVADTQYF. Written as DNA, the CDR3 is TGTGCCAACAGCCCACAGGTGGCAGATACGCAGTATTTT.

The chain combines TRBV13 with TRBJ2-7, with TRBD1 as a possible D gene (5 bases). Looked up from germline, CDR1 is PRHDT and CDR2 is FYEKMQ (reference sequence). This CDR3 contains 13 residues. CDR3 protein: CASRLQAGDEQYF. The DNA of the CDR3 is TGTGCTAGCCGCTTACAGGCAGGTGACGAGCAGTACTTC.

The genes are TRBV25-1 and TRBJ2-7, with a possible D match to TRBD2 (6 bases). Germline V CDR1 and CDR2: MGHDK, SYGVNS. Trimming cost V 1 base and J 5 bases, with 9 bases left between them. The CDR3 runs to 13 residues. The chain's CDR3 is CASSEWGGDEQYF. In DNA form, the CDR3 reads TGTGCCAGCAGTGAATGGGGAGGCGACGAGCAGTACTTC.

The chain is built from TRBV28 and TRBJ1-1; 9 nucleotides agree with TRBD1. V lost 5 bases to trimming and J lost 3 bases; unmatched junction nucleotides: 4. The CDR3 spans 14 residues. Germline loops: CDR1 MDHEN, CDR2 SYDVKM. CDR3 loop: CASSGDRADTEAFF. The CDR3 bases are TGTGCCAGCAGTGGGGACAGGGCTGACACTGAAGCTTTCTTT.

This clonotype was seen just once. The chain is built from TRBV6-2 or TRBV6-3 and TRBJ1-5, with 10 positions matching TRBD1. The germline V gene encodes CDR1 MNHEY and CDR2 SVGEGT. There are 16 residues in the CDR3. The V gene end was trimmed by 6 bases and the J gene end by 7 bases; junction bases not matched to a gene: 12. The CDR3: CASSRPGQGQIQPQHF. The DNA for the CDR3 is TGTGCCAGCAGCCGTCCGGGACAGGGGCAAATCCAGCCCCAGCATTTT.

This clonotype was counted between two and nine times. The V gene is TRBV9, the J gene TRBJ2-6, with unresolved D. This CDR3 contains 16 residues. Per the germline V gene, CDR1 is SGDLS and CDR2 is YYNGEE. The germline V and J ends were trimmed by 0 bases and 4 bases, with 11 bases remaining between them. CDR3 in DNA: TGTGCCAGCAGCGTAGTATGGGGATCCGGGGCCAACGTCCTGACTTTC. Protein sequence: CASSVVWGSGANVLTF.

The rearrangement links TRBV12-3 or TRBV12-4 to TRBJ1-2; the match to TRBD1 covers 7 bases. CDR3 length equals 13 residues. With V trimmed by 6 bases and J by 7 bases, 8 bases remained unmatched. In nucleotides, the CDR3 is TGTGCCAGCAGGCAGGGGGTAACGCCTGGCTACACCTTC. Translated, it gives CASRQGVTPGYTF.